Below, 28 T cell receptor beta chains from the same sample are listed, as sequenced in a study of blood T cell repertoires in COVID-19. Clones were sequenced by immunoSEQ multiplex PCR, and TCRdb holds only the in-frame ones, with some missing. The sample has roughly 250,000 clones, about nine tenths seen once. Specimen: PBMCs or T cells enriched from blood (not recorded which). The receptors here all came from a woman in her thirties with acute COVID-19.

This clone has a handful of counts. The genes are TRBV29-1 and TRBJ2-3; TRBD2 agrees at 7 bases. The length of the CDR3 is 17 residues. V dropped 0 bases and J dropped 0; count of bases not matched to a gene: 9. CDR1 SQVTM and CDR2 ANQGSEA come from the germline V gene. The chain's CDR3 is CSVEDNVQAGSTDTQYF. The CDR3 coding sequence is TGCAGCGTTGAAGACAATGTTCAAGCGGGAAGCACAGATACGCAGTATTTT.

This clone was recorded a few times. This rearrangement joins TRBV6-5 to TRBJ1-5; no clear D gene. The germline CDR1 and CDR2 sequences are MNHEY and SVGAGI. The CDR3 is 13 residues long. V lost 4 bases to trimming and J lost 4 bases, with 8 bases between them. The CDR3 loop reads CASSSGWNQPQHF. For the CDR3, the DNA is TGTGCCAGCAGTTCCGGGTGGAATCAGCCCCAGCATTTT.

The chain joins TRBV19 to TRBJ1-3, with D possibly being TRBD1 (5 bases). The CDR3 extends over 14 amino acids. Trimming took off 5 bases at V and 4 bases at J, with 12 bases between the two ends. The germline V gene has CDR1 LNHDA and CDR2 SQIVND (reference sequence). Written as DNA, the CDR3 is TGTGCCAGTAGTTCGGGACTTGGGGGAAACACCATATATTTT. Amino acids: CASSSGLGGNTIYF.

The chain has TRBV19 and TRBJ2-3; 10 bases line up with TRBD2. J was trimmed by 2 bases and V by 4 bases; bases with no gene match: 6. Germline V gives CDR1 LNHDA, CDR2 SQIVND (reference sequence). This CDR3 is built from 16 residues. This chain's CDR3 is CASSRSSGGATDTQYF. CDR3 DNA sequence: TGTGCCAGTAGTAGGTCTAGCGGGGGTGCCACAGATACGCAGTATTTT.

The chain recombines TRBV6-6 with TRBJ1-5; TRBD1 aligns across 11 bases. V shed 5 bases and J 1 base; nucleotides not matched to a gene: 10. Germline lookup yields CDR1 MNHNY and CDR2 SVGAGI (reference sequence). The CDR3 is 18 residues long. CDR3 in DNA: TGTGCCAGCAGTCCGTTCAGGACAGGGGGCAGAAGCAATCAGCCCCAGCATTTT. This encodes CASSPFRTGGRSNQPQHF.

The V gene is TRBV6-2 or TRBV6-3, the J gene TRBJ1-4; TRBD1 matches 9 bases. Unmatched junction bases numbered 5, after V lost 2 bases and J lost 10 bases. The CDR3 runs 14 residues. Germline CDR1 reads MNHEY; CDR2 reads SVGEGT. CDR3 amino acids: CASSYGGTGRKLFF. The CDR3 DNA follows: TGTGCCAGCAGTTACGGCGGGACAGGGCGAAAACTGTTTTTT.

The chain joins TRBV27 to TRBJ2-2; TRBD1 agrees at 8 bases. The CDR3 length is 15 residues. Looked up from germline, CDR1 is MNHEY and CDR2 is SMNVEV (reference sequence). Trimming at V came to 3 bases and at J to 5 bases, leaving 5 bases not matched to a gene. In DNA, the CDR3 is TGTGCCAGCAGTTTGCAGGGGGCTGAAACCGGGGAGCTGTTTTTT. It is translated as CASSLQGAETGELFF.

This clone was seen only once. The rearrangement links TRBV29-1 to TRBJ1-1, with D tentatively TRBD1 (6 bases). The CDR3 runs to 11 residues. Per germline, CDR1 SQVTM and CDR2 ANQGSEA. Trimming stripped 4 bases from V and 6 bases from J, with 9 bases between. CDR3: CSVVRQAEAFF. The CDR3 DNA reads TGCAGCGTTGTCAGACAGGCTGAAGCTTTCTTT.

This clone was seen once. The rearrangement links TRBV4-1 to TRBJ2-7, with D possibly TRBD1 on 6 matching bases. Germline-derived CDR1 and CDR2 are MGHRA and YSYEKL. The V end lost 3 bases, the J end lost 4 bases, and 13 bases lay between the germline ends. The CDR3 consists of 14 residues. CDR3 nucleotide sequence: TGCGCCAGCAGCCATGCGGCAGGGGAATACGAGCAGTACTTC. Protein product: CASSHAAGEYEQYF.

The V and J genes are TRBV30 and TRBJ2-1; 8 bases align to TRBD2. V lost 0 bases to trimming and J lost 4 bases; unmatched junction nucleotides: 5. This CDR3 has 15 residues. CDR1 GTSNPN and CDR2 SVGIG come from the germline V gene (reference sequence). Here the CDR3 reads CAWSVGAGEYNEQFF. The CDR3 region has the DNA TGTGCCTGGAGTGTAGGAGCGGGGGAATACAATGAGCAGTTCTTC.

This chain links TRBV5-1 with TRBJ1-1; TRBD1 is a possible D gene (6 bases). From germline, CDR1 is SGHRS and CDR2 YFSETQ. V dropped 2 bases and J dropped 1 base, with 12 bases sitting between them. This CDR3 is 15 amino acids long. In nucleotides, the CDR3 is TGCGCCAGCAGCTTCTACAGGGCCCCGAACACTGAAGCTTTCTTT. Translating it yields CASSFYRAPNTEAFF.

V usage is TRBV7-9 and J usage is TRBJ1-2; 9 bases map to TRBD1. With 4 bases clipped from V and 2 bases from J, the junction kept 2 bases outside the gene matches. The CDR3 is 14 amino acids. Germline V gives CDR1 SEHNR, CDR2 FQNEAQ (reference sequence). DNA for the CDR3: TGTGCCAGCAGCTCAGGACAGGGGAACTATGGCTACACCTTC. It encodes CASSSGQGNYGYTF.

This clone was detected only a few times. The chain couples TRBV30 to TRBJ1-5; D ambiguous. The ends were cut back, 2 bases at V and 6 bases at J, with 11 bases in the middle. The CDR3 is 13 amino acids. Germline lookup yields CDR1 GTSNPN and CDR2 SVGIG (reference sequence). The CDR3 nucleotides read TGTGCCTGGAGTAGGACGGGGAGTCAGCCCCAGCATTTT. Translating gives CAWSRTGSQPQHF.

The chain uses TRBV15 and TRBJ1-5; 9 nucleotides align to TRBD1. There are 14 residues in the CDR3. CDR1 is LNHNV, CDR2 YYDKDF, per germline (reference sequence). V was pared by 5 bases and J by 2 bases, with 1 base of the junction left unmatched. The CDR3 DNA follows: TGTGCCACCAGCGGACAGGGGCGCAATCAGCCCCAGCATTTT. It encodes CATSGQGRNQPQHF.

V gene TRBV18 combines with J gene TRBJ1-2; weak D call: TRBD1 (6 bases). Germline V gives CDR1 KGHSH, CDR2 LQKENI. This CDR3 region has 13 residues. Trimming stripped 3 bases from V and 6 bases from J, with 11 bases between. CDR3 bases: TGTGCCAGCTCACCCTACAGGGACCATGGCTACACCTTC. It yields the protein CASSPYRDHGYTF.

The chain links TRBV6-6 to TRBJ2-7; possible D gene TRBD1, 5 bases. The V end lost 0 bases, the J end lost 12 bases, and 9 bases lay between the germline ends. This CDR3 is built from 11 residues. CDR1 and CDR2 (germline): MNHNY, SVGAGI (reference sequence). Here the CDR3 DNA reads TGTGCCAGCAGTTACTCGCAGGGTCTGTACTTC. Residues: CASSYSQGLYF.

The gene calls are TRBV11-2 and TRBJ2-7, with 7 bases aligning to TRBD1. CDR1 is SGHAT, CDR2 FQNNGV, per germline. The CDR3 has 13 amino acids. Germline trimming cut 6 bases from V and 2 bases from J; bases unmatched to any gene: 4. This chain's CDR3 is CASSQGGTYEQYF. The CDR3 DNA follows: TGTGCCAGCAGTCAAGGGGGCACCTACGAGCAGTACTTC.

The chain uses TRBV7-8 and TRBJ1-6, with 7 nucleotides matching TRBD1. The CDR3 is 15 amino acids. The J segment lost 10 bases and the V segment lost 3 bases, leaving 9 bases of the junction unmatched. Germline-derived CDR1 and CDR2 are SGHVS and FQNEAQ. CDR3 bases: TGTGCCAGCAGCTTGATGGGACAGTCCCGGTCACCCCTCCACTTT. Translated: CASSLMGQSRSPLHF.

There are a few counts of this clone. In DNA, the CDR3 is TGTGCCAGCAGTCACAGGGGGCGCGCCTACGAGCAGTACTTC. It is translated as CASSHRGRAYEQYF. This chain links TRBV6-2 or TRBV6-3 with TRBJ2-7, with TRBD1 matching 9 bases. Germline lookup yields CDR1 MNHEY and CDR2 SVGEGT. Losses at the gene ends were 5 bases for V and 2 bases for J; bases not matched to a gene: 4. The length of the CDR3 is 14 residues.

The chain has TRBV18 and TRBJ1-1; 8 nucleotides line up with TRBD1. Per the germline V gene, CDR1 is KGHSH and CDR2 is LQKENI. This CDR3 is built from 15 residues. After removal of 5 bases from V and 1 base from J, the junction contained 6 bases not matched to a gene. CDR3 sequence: CASSADREWNTEAFF. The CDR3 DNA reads TGTGCCAGCTCAGCGGACAGGGAATGGAACACTGAAGCTTTCTTT.

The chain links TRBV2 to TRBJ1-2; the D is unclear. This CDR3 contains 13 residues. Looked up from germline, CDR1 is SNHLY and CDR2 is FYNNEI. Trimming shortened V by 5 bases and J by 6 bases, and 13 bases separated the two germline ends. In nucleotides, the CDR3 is TGTGCCAGCAGTCATACCAACGGGAATGGCTACACCTTC. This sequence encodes CASSHTNGNGYTF.

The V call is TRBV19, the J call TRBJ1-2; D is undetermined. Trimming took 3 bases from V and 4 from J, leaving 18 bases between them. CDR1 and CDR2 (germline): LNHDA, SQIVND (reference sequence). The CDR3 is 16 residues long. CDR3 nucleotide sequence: TGTGCCAGTAGTATGCTGGCGGAAAGTCTCCCCTATGGCTACACCTTC. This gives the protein CASSMLAESLPYGYTF.

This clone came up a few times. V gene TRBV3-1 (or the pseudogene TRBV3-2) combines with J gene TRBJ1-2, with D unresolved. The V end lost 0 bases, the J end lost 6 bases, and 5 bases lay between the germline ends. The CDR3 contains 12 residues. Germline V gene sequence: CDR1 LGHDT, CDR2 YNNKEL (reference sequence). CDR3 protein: CASSQDYHGYTF. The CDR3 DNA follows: TGTGCCAGCAGCCAAGACTACCATGGCTACACCTTC.

This CDR3 reads CASSYSKYTGSHEQYF. The CDR3 DNA sequence: TGTGCCAGCAGTTACTCGAAATATACAGGGTCCCACGAGCAGTACTTC. The rearrangement links TRBV6-5 to TRBJ2-7, with D possibly matching TRBD1 (6 bases). The germline V gene has CDR1 MNHEY and CDR2 SVGAGI. The ends were cut back, 0 bases at V and 5 bases at J, with 17 bases in the middle. The CDR3 is 16 residues long.

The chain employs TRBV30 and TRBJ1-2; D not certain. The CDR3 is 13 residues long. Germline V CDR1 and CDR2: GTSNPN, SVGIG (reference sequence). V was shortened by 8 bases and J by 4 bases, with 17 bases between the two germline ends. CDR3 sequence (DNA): TGTGCCAATAGGCCTGGCGGAAGCTATGGCTACACCTTC. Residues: CANRPGGSYGYTF.

The CDR3 DNA reads TGTGCCAGCAGTTTAGGGCCCTCACCCCTCCACTTT. It encodes CASSLGPSPLHF. This rearrangement joins TRBV12-3 or TRBV12-4 to TRBJ1-6; the D is unclear. The CDR3 runs to 12 residues. Trimming removed 1 base from V and 10 bases from J, with 5 bases in between.

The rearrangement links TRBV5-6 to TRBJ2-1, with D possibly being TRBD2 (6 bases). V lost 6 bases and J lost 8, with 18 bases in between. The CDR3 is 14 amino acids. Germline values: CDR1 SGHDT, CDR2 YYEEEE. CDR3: CASISGVTNDEQFF. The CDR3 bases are TGTGCCAGCATCTCGGGGGTAACCAACGATGAGCAGTTCTTC.

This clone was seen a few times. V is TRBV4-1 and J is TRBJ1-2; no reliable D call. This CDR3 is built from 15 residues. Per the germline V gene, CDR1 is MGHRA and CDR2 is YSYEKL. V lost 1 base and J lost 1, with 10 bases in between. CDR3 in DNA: TGCGCCAGCAGCCAAGCCCCGAGGGTTAACTATGGCTACACCTTC. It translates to CASSQAPRVNYGYTF.